Listed below are T cell receptor beta chains from one sample, sequenced in a study of blood T cell repertoires in COVID-19. Data came from immunoSEQ multiplex PCR; TCRdb stores just in-frame clones and leaves some out. The sample lists approximately 200,000 clones, approximately 83% occurring once. The sequenced sample was peripheral blood. The receptors were sampled from a man in his 60s with acute or convalescent COVID-19. CDR3s include the opening cysteine and the closing phenylalanine or tryptophan. Fields, in order: D gene, V gene, clone size, J gene, CDR3 protein, CDR3 DNA. D genes are given only for firm matches. Size is omitted from some rows. Given values are once, few, many or a class for expanded clones.

>TRBD2|TRBV29-1|once|TRBJ2-3
CSVGKASGSGTDTQYF
TGCAGCGTTGGTAAAGCTAGCGGGTCCGGCACAGATACGCAGTATTTT
>NA|TRBV7-8|NA|TRBJ1-1
CASSFRVGTEAFF
TGTGCCAGCAGCTTCAGGGTTGGCACTGAAGCTTTCTTT
>NA|TRBV5-5|NA|TRBJ2-1
CASSLGAPQFF
TGTGCCAGCAGCTTGGGCGCTCCGCAGTTCTTC
>NA|TRBV29-1|NA|TRBJ2-3
CSPWGLEDTQYF
TGCAGCCCTTGGGGGCTGGAAGATACGCAGTATTTT
>NA|TRBV21-1|NA|TRBJ2-3
CASSKGTGGAFSPDTQYF
TGTGCCAGCAGCAAAGGGACAGGGGGCGCATTTAGTCCTGATACGCAGTATTTT
>NA|TRBV6-5|NA|TRBJ1-5
CASSLPGNQPQHF
TGTGCCAGCAGTCTCCCGGGCAATCAGCCCCAGCATTTT
>NA|TRBV5-6|once|TRBJ1-2
CASSLGQNNYGYTF
TGTGCCAGCAGCTTGGGACAGAATAACTATGGCTACACCTTC
>NA|TRBV19|NA|TRBJ1-3
CASSIPRGVAGNTIYF
TGTGCCAGTAGTATCCCCCGGGGAGTTGCTGGAAACACCATATATTTT
>TRBD1|TRBV9|NA|TRBJ1-6
CASSDNRGMDSPLHF
TGTGCCAGCAGCGACAACAGGGGGATGGATTCACCCCTCCACTTT
>TRBD1|TRBV4-3|NA|TRBJ2-3
CASSQEAHRGWLTDTQYF
TGCGCCAGCAGCCAAGAGGCCCACAGGGGGTGGTTAACGGATACGCAGTATTTT